This is a list of T cell receptor beta chains from one sample in a study of T cells expressing NK-cell markers. TCRdb reanalyzed the 5' RACE reads, giving one entry per CDR3 protein sequence and no DNA. This repertoire includes approximately 380,000 distinct CDR3 sequences. Specimen: blood T cells: a sorted CD56 or NKG2C T cell subset, CD4+ or CD8+ T cells, or bulk PBMC T cells (not recorded which). These receptors all stem from a man aged 18-69 years in good health. The CDR3 runs from the conserved cysteine through the conserved F or W.

J gene	V gene	CDR3 protein
TRBJ2-7	TRBV7-2	CASSFQTGSGYEQYF
TRBJ2-7	TRBV20-1	CSATRGQGFEQYF
TRBJ1-2	TRBV19	CASSIEPTTGYTF
TRBJ2-1	TRBV4-2	CASSRTVQSSYNEQFF
TRBJ1-1	TRBV7-2	CASTLRRGTEAFF
TRBJ2-5	TRBV7-9	CASSFSWTEETQYF
TRBJ2-1	TRBV3-1	CASSQDPTPYNEQFF
TRBJ1-2	TRBV3-1	CASSQGPGQGASYGYTF
TRBJ2-1	TRBV19	CASSSHGGLRGPRYEQFF
TRBJ2-5	TRBV6-1	CASSEGFRVGKETQYF
TRBJ2-5	TRBV5-5	CASSLGSGGAWETQYF
TRBJ1-2	TRBV20-1	CSASVKGQGVGYGYTF
TRBJ2-1	TRBV12-3/TRBV12-4	CASTQKETGNYNEQFF
TRBJ1-2	TRBV6-5	CASSYSGREPGRGYTF
TRBJ2-7	TRBV12-3/TRBV12-4	CASSRDSYSYEQYF
TRBJ1-2	TRBV20-1	CSARDVQGARNGYTF
TRBJ1-4	TRBV13	CASSLPGGGEKLFF
TRBJ2-5	TRBV20-1	CSANSGGTTQETQYF
TRBJ2-3	TRBV19	CASSPPRERGTDTQYF
TRBJ2-3	TRBV29-1	CSVEDRGRTTDTQYF
TRBJ1-1	TRBV7-9	CASSPAAGRQWAFF
TRBJ1-5	TRBV6-5	CASSYGDRYSNQPQHF
TRBJ2-4	TRBV2	CASKDTGGVLAKNIQYF
TRBJ1-2	TRBV9	CASSVRTGGIDGYTF
TRBJ1-4	TRBV20-1	CSASPQTRPNEKLFF
TRBJ1-5	TRBV24-1	CATSGPGYGQPQHF
TRBJ2-7	TRBV12-3/TRBV12-4	CASSRRAGGNSEQYF
TRBJ2-7	TRBV20-1	CSAETPGYGPYEQYF
TRBJ2-7	TRBV7-9	CASSGRSAYEQYF
TRBJ2-5	TRBV5-1	CASSPGSGVQETQYF
TRBJ1-2	TRBV29-1	CSGEDTGATYGYTF
TRBJ2-1	TRBV7-2	CASSFSAGESLFF
TRBJ2-1	TRBV5-1	CASSLGAGVDGSYNEQFF
TRBJ2-1	TRBV28	CASRTRTSEFF
TRBJ1-1	TRBV20-1	CSAREGGVGNTEAFF
TRBJ1-2	TRBV6-1	CASSDQGGPNGYTF
TRBJ1-1	TRBV6-1	CASSRLYNSMNTEAFF
TRBJ2-5	TRBV12-3/TRBV12-4	CASSRLEFGTQYF
TRBJ2-7	TRBV6-5	CASSYSSGQPYEQYF
TRBJ2-7	TRBV18	CASGASGGAYEQYF
TRBJ1-6	TRBV28	CASSLSAGLSNSPLHF
TRBJ2-7	TRBV7-9	CASSFTGTRLYEQYF
TRBJ2-1	TRBV10-3	CAISSAGGNNEQFF
TRBJ2-6	TRBV2	CASRRKGRPQGAVGANVLTF
TRBJ2-5	TRBV19	CASSSAPLAGRETQYF
TRBJ2-1	TRBV5-7	CASSSRGPYNEQFF
TRBJ2-5	TRBV28	CASSLFPGLATQYF